These 16 T cell receptor beta chains were all obtained from the same sample, sequenced in a study of cytomegalovirus exposure and HLA in healthy donors. Generated by immunoSEQ multiplex PCR, the TCRdb table keeps only in-frame clones and is missing some. Of about 110,000 clones listed, 88% were seen once; the top ten hold about 1.8%. Source material: PBMCs. These receptors were obtained from a woman under 30 in good health and CMV-seropositive.

The rearrangement joins TRBV5-6 to TRBJ1-5; 8 bases agree with TRBD1. The germline CDR1 and CDR2 sequences are SGHDT and YYEEEE. Germline trimming cut 0 bases from V and 9 bases from J; bases unmatched to any gene: 11. The CDR3 covers 16 residues. DNA of the CDR3: TGTGCCAGCAGCTTGGCGGGACAGGCCTTTCGTGGGCCCCAGCATTTT. It yields the protein CASSLAGQAFRGPQHF. The full variable domain, its missing parts supplied by reference TRBV5-6 and TRBJ1-5, is DAGVTQSPTHLIKTRGQQVTLRCSPKSGHDTVSWYQQALGQGPQFIFQYYEEEERQRGNFPDRFSGHQFPNYSSELNVNALLLGDSALYLCASSLAGQAFRGPQHFGDGTRLSIL.

CDR3 in amino acids: CASSLRQGDTEAFF. The CDR3 bases are TGTGCCAGCAGCTTAAGACAGGGAGATACTGAAGCTTTCTTT. The V gene is TRBV7-9, the J gene TRBJ1-1, with 7 bases lining up with TRBD1. The CDR3 covers 14 residues. Germline V lookup: CDR1 SEHNR, CDR2 FQNEAQ (reference sequence). The junction had 5 bases not matched to a gene; V was cut back by 2 bases and J by 5 bases.

The rearrangement links TRBV18 to TRBJ2-7; D is unresolved. Germline V gene sequence: CDR1 KGHSH, CDR2 LQKENI. Trimming stripped 3 bases from V and 7 bases from J, with 13 bases between. This CDR3 spans 13 amino acids. The DNA for the CDR3 is TGTGCCAGCTCACCCAAGGCACGGTGGGAGCAGTACGTC. It is translated as CASSPKARWEQYV.

The chain is built from TRBV2 and TRBJ2-2; D is perhaps TRBD1 (6 bases). Germline V gene data show CDR1 as SNHLY and CDR2 as FYNNEI. With 5 bases removed from V and 1 base from J, the gap between germline ends came to 11 bases. CDR3 length: 15 amino acids. The CDR3 loop is CASSMGAGNTGELFF. DNA of the CDR3: TGTGCCAGCAGTATGGGGGCCGGGAACACCGGGGAGCTGTTTTTT.

This chain uses TRBV10-3 with TRBJ1-2, with no clear D. The germline V gene has CDR1 ENHRY and CDR2 SYGVKD. There are 14 residues in the CDR3. V lost 4 bases and J lost 6, with 15 bases in between. The CDR3 DNA reads TGTGCCATCAGTGTCGCCGGGAGCCAAGATGGCTACACCTTC. This codes for CAISVAGSQDGYTF.

This rearrangement joins TRBV4-1 to TRBJ2-1, with 10 bases matching TRBD2. V shed 3 bases, J shed 0 bases, and the junction held 5 bases outside the gene matches. The CDR3 has 17 amino acids. Germline values: CDR1 MGHRA, CDR2 YSYEKL. CDR3: CASSHPASGGSYNEQFF. CDR3 nucleotides: TGCGCCAGCAGCCACCCCGCTAGCGGGGGCTCCTACAATGAGCAGTTCTTC.

This chain's CDR3 is CASSERVTGANEKLFF. The CDR3 DNA is TGTGCCAGCAGCGAAAGGGTCACAGGGGCTAATGAAAAACTGTTTTTT. This rearrangement joins TRBV2 to TRBJ1-4; 7 bases are a match to TRBD1. The V segment lost 6 bases and the J segment 3 bases; nucleotides outside the gene matches: 10. Germline CDR1 SNHLY, CDR2 FYNNEI. The CDR3 is 16 amino acids. The complete variable domain, with remaining parts taken from reference TRBV2 and TRBJ1-4, reads EPEVTQTPSHQVTQMGQEVILRCVPISNHLYFYWYRQILGQKVEFLVSFYNNEISEKSEIFDDQFSVERPDGSNFTLKIRSTKLEDSAMYFCASSERVTGANEKLFFGSGTQLSVL.

The gene calls are TRBV27 and TRBJ2-1; 7 bases fit TRBD1. The CDR3 covers 15 residues. Germline V lookup: CDR1 MNHEY, CDR2 SMNVEV (reference sequence). Trimming took 4 bases from V and 2 from J; bases not matched to a gene: 5. The DNA for the CDR3 is TGTGCCAGCAGTTCCCGGGACAGCACCTACAATGAGCAGTTCTTC. Its translation is CASSSRDSTYNEQFF.

The CDR3 is CASSGTGKSSGYTF. CDR3 coding DNA: TGTGCCAGCAGTGGCACAGGGAAAAGCAGTGGCTACACCTTC. The rearrangement uses TRBV2 and TRBJ1-2, with D perhaps TRBD1 (6 bases). The V end lost 4 bases, the J end lost 7 bases, and 16 bases lay between the germline ends. The V gene's germline CDR1 is SNHLY and CDR2 FYNNEI. The length of the CDR3 is 14 residues.

The J gene is TRBJ2-5, the V gene TRBV4-3; tentatively, D is TRBD1 (6 bases). The CDR3 is 16 residues long. CDR1 and CDR2 from the germline V gene are LGHNA and YSLEER. V was cut by 0 bases and J by 4 bases, with 15 bases left in between. Here the CDR3 DNA reads TGCGCCAGCAGCCAAGATCGATTATTAGGGGGAGAGACCCAGTACTTC. Translating it yields CASSQDRLLGGETQYF.

The chain recombines TRBV5-5 with TRBJ1-2; D is unresolved. CDR3 length equals 15 residues. Germline V gene sequence: CDR1 SGHKS, CDR2 YYEKEE (reference sequence). The ends were cut back, 4 bases at V and 4 bases at J, with 17 bases in the middle. CDR3 protein: CASSPSPIESYGYTF. The CDR3 coding sequence is TGTGCCAGCAGCCCGAGTCCGATAGAATCCTATGGCTACACCTTC.

This chain joins TRBV19 and TRBJ1-1; D unclear. Germline CDR1 LNHDA, CDR2 SQIVND (reference sequence). Trimming stripped 3 bases from V and 6 bases from J, with 8 bases between. The CDR3 totals 12 residues. The CDR3 reads CASSIGVAEAFF. CDR3 in DNA: TGTGCCAGTAGTATCGGGGTTGCTGAAGCTTTCTTT. The full variable domain, completed using reference TRBV19 and TRBJ1-1, is DGGITQSPKYLFRKEGQNVTLSCEQNLNHDAMYWYRQDPGQGLRLIYYSQIVNDFQKGDIAEGYSVSREKKESFPLTVTSAQKNPTAFYLCASSIGVAEAFFGQGTRLTVV.

The chain recombines TRBV27 with TRBJ2-6, with TRBD1 as a possible D gene (6 bases). Trimming took 5 bases from V and 6 from J, leaving 26 bases between them. CDR1 is MNHEY and CDR2 is SMNVEV in the germline V gene (reference sequence). The CDR3 covers 19 residues. Written as DNA, the CDR3 is TGTGCCAGCAGTCCACGGAGGACAGCTTACCTTTCGGAGGCCAACGTCCTGACTTTC. As protein: CASSPRRTAYLSEANVLTF.

This clone was seen only once. V and J are TRBV27 and TRBJ2-3, with a possible D match to TRBD2 (5 bases). The CDR3 has 14 amino acids. From germline, CDR1 is MNHEY and CDR2 SMNVEV (reference sequence). Trimming pared 3 bases from V and 2 bases from J, leaving 9 bases between. The CDR3 DNA reads as TGTGCCAGCAGTTTCGGACTTATCACAGATACGCAGTATTTT. This encodes CASSFGLITDTQYF.

This clone was seen a handful of times. J is TRBJ2-7 and V is TRBV2, with no clear D. Trimming cost V 0 bases and J 6 bases, with 6 bases left between them. This CDR3 region has 12 residues. CDR1 is SNHLY and CDR2 is FYNNEI in the germline V gene. The CDR3 is CASSEARLEQYF. CDR3 sequence (DNA): TGTGCCAGCAGTGAAGCGAGGCTCGAGCAGTACTTC.

The CDR3 region has the DNA TGTGCCAGCAGCACGACAGGGCTTCAGCCCCAGCATTTT. Its translation is CASSTTGLQPQHF. The rearrangement joins TRBV28 to TRBJ1-5, with 7 bases aligning to TRBD1. From germline, CDR1 is MDHEN and CDR2 SYDVKM. The CDR3 consists of 13 residues. V trimming: 6 bases; J trimming: 6 bases; junction bases outside the gene matches: 5.